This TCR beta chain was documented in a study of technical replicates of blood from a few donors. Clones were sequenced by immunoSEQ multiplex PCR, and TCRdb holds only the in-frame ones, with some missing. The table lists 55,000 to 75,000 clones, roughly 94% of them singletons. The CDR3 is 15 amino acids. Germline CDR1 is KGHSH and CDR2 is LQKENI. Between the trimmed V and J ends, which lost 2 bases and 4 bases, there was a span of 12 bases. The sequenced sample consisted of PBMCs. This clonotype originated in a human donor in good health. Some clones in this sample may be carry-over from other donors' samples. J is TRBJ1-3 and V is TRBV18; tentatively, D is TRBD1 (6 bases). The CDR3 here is CASSPIGQQGNTIYF. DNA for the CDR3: TGTGCCAGCTCACCAATAGGACAGCAAGGAAACACCATATATTTT.